Shown below are 12 T cell receptor beta chains from a single sample sequenced in a study of cytomegalovirus exposure and HLA in healthy donors. Sequenced by immunoSEQ multiplex PCR; TCRdb stores in-frame clones only, minus some. The table lists about 220,000 clones, 65% to 85% of them singletons, with 11% to 15% in the top ten. Material: PBMCs. Receptors were obtained from a woman aged 30 to 39 in good health and CMV-seropositive.

Regarding this clone: A much larger clone lies one base from this, so it may be a read error. This specimen includes other DNA sequences encoding the same CDR3. The genes are TRBV30 and TRBJ2-3; the D gene could be TRBD1 or TRBD2 (5 bases each). V lost 0 bases and J 0 bases, leaving 10 bases between the germline ends. The germline V gene has CDR1 GTSNPN and CDR2 SVGIG (reference sequence). There are 15 residues in the CDR3. The CDR3 region has the DNA TGTGCCTGGAGTGTTACGGGGCAGAGCACAGATACGCAGTATTTT. It is translated as CAWSVTGQSTDTQYF.

The V and J genes are TRBV7-9 and TRBJ1-2; the D gene is possibly TRBD1 (5 bases). Looked up from germline, CDR1 is SEHNR and CDR2 is FQNEAQ (reference sequence). V lost 5 bases to trimming and J lost 4 bases, with 20 bases between them. This CDR3 contains 16 residues. CDR3 DNA: TGTGCCAGCAGCCCTGGGGCAGGGACCCAACTCTATGGCTACACCTTC. Protein: CASSPGAGTQLYGYTF.

This sequence joins TRBV9 and TRBJ1-2, with 7 positions matching TRBD1. Germline V gene data show CDR1 as SGDLS and CDR2 as YYNGEE. The ends lost 0 bases at V and 8 bases at J; junction bases unmatched: 1. The CDR3 contains 12 residues. DNA for the CDR3: TGTGCCAGCAGCGTAGAAGGGGGCGGCTACACCTTC. As protein: CASSVEGGGYTF.

The sample holds a few counts of this clone. This chain joins TRBV6-1 and TRBJ1-5; possibly TRBD1 for D (5 bases). Deletions cut 6 bases from V and 9 bases from J, with 15 bases between. The CDR3 runs 13 residues. Germline V lookup: CDR1 MNHNS, CDR2 SASEGT. The chain's CDR3 is CASRGRIEGPQHF. The CDR3 DNA reads TGTGCCAGCAGGGGACGGATCGAAGGGCCCCAGCATTTT.

V gene TRBV19 combines with J gene TRBJ1-1; D unclear. The CDR3 has 14 amino acids. Looked up from germline, CDR1 is LNHDA and CDR2 is SQIVND (reference sequence). V lost 5 bases, J lost 1 base, and 11 bases lay in between. Here the CDR3 DNA reads TGTGCCAGTAGTGTTGTGTCAGGGAACACTGAAGCTTTCTTT. It codes for CASSVVSGNTEAFF.

V usage is TRBV28 and J usage is TRBJ1-5; maybe TRBD1 (6 bases). Trimming left V 3 bases short and J 7 bases short, with 13 bases between. The CDR3 loop spans 14 amino acids. CDR1 is MDHEN and CDR2 is SYDVKM in the germline V gene. CDR3 DNA: TGTGCCAGCAGTTTTATACAGGGAGAACAGCCCCAGCATTTT. Protein sequence: CASSFIQGEQPQHF.

This chain joins TRBV6-5 and TRBJ1-1; D remains ambiguous. The CDR3 has 14 residues. Germline V gene lookup returns CDR1 MNHEY and CDR2 SVGAGI. The V end was cut by 0 bases, the J end by 2 bases, with 7 bases between. This chain's CDR3 is CASSYSQDNTEAFF. In DNA, the CDR3 is TGTGCCAGCAGTTACTCTCAGGATAACACTGAAGCTTTCTTT.

The chain is built from TRBV9 and TRBJ2-7; perhaps TRBD2 as D (5 bases). Germline CDR1 reads SGDLS; CDR2 reads YYNGEE. There are 14 residues in the CDR3. V shed 0 bases and J shed 4 bases, with 11 bases lying between them. CDR3 sequence (DNA): TGTGCCAGCAGCGTAGCTGAGGGTTTTTACGAGCAGTACTTC. It yields the protein CASSVAEGFYEQYF.

This clone appeared a single time. The gene calls are TRBV30 and TRBJ1-1; D is unresolved. The CDR3 is 14 amino acids. Between the trimmed V and J ends, which lost 0 bases and 7 bases, there was a span of 15 bases. In germline, CDR1 is GTSNPN, CDR2 SVGIG (reference sequence). The CDR3 here is CAWSVQSPVGEAFF. The CDR3 coding sequence is TGTGCCTGGAGTGTACAAAGTCCGGTCGGTGAAGCTTTCTTT.

The rearrangement uses TRBV2 and TRBJ1-5; D gene unclear. Trimming pared 2 bases from V and 7 bases from J, leaving 15 bases between. The germline CDR1 and CDR2 sequences are SNHLY and FYNNEI. The CDR3 extends over 15 amino acids. The chain's CDR3 is CASSEFRGADQPQHF. The CDR3 bases are TGTGCCAGCAGTGAATTCCGAGGTGCGGACCAGCCCCAGCATTTT.

The chain recombines TRBV5-6 with TRBJ2-7; TRBD1 agrees at 8 bases. V was clipped by 0 bases and J by 4 bases; unmatched bases: 3. Per germline, CDR1 SGHDT and CDR2 YYEEEE. The CDR3 is 14 residues long. The CDR3, as DNA: TGTGCCAGCAGCTTGGGACAGGGGAATTACGAGCAGTACTTC. It translates to CASSLGQGNYEQYF.

This rearrangement joins TRBV5-6 to TRBJ2-1; D ambiguous. The length of the CDR3 is 12 residues. Germline V CDR1 and CDR2: SGHDT, YYEEEE. V dropped 2 bases and J dropped 8 bases, with 8 bases sitting between them. The CDR3 sequence: CASSFKGYEQFF. The CDR3 DNA is TGTGCCAGCAGCTTTAAGGGATATGAGCAGTTCTTC.